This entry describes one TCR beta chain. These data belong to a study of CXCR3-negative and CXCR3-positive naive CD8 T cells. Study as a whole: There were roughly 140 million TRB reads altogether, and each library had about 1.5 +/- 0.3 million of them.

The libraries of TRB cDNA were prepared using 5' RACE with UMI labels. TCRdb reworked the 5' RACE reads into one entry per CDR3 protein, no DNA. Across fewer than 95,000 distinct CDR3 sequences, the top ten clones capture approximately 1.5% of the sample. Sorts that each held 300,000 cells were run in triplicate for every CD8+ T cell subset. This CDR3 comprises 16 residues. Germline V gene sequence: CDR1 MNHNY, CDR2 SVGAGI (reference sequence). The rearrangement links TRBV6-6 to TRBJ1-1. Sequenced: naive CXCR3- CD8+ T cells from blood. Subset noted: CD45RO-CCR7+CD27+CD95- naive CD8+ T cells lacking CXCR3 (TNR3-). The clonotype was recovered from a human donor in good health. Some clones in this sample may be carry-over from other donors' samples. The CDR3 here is CASRFTLDGRNTEAFF.